This T cell receptor beta chain was sequenced in a study of T-cell reconstitution after alpha-beta-depleted transplantation in children. Study-wide findings and caveats: One year after transplant, T-cell counts and diversity came mostly from newly produced T cells. Reports say that about two months after transplant, the alpha-beta T cells came out of several hundred graft clones that had expanded.

V was clipped by 6 bases and J by 2 bases, with 15 bases between them. The CDR3 spans 14 residues. The germline gives CDR1 DFQATT, CDR2 SNEGSKA (reference sequence). In its sample, this clonotype was seen a few times. What it binds is unknown. Molecular barcoding with unique molecular identifiers was used for the TCRbeta library. TCRdb ran MiXCR on the PCR reads and lists one entry per CDR3 protein. The data show fewer than 700,000 distinct CDR3 sequences, over 10% seen once. V usage is TRBV20-1 and J usage is TRBJ2-3, with D maybe TRBD2 (5 bases). Sequenced material: PBMCs, mostly from graft donor cells, taken 360 days after TCRalphabeta/CD19-depleted stem cell transplant. This TCR came from a male patient between 5 and 17 years old who had a stem cell transplant for acute myeloid leukemia, so the T cells may come from the graft donor. The DNA for the CDR3 is TGCAGTGCCGTCGATACGGGGTTCACAGATACGCAGTATTTT. Protein product: CSAVDTGFTDTQYF.